Listed here is a single TCR beta chain. Those who participated ranged in age from roughly 18 to 90 years and resided in under 25 US areas. Recovered participants had two consecutive negative NP/OP PCR tests, healthcare professional clearance, or symptom resolution. Generated by immunoSEQ multiplex PCR, the TCRdb table keeps only in-frame clones and is missing some. The table lists approximately 260,000 clones, approximately 83% of them singletons. This record belongs to a study of blood T cell repertoires in COVID-19. In the study overall: Collection of acute and convalescent COVID-19 samples took place in the United States, Italy and Spain. The cDNA or gDNA used as material had been derived from T cells, B-cell-depleted T cells, or PBMCs.

The V segment lost 3 bases and the J segment 8 bases; nucleotides outside the gene matches: 8. Germline V lookup: CDR1 LNHDA, CDR2 SQIVND (reference sequence). The CDR3 has 15 residues. The receptor was isolated from a man over 45 who had recovered from COVID-19. The source material was PBMCs or T cells enriched from blood (not recorded which). This chain uses TRBV19 with TRBJ2-1, with 9 positions matching TRBD2. CDR3 in DNA: TGTGCCAGTAGTATCCGACTAGCGGCGCGGGATGAGCAGTTCTTC. The encoded protein is CASSIRLAARDEQFF.